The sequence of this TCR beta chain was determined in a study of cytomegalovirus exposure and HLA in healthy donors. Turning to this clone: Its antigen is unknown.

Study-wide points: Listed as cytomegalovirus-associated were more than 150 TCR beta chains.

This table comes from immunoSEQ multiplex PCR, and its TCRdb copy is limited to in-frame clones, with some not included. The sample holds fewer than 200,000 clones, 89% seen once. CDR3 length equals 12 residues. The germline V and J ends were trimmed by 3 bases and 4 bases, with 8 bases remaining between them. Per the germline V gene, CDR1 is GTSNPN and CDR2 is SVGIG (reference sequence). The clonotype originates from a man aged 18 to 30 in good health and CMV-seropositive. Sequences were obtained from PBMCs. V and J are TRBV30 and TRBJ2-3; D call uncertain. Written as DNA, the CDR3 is TGTGCCTGGAGCGTTGAGGCAGATACGCAGTATTTT. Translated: CAWSVEADTQYF.